The 17 T cell receptor beta chains below all came from one sample that was sequenced in a study of high-grade serous ovarian cancer treatment subgroups. Tumor tissue was taken before any definitive surgery or chemotherapy was given. Produced via immunoSEQ multiplex PCR; TCRdb's table is partial and in-frame only. Among about 4,700 clones listed, approximately 70% were seen once. Source material: tumor tissue. The receptors come from a human donor with high-grade serous ovarian cancer.

The chain uses TRBV9 and TRBJ1-4; 9 nucleotides match TRBD1. CDR1 is SGDLS and CDR2 is YYNGEE in the germline V gene. V lost 4 bases and J lost 7; bases outside the gene matches: 5. The CDR3 consists of 14 residues. This chain's CDR3 is CASSPRTGVEKLFF. CDR3 nucleotides: TGTGCCAGCAGCCCCCGGACAGGGGTTGAAAAACTGTTTTTT.

This clone was detected a few times. The V and J genes are TRBV19 and TRBJ2-7, with a possible D match to TRBD2 (5 bases). This CDR3 contains 17 residues. Germline-derived CDR1 and CDR2 are LNHDA and SQIVND (reference sequence). Deletions cut 0 bases from V and 3 bases from J, with 18 bases between. The CDR3 DNA reads as TGTGCCAGTAGTATAGAGGTGAGGGCCCAATATTGCTACGAGCAGTACTTC. Encoded protein: CASSIEVRAQYCYEQYF.

This clone was picked up a small number of times. V gene TRBV29-1 combines with J gene TRBJ1-4, with D tentatively TRBD1 (5 bases). Between the trimmed V and J ends, which lost 7 bases and 6 bases, there was a span of 12 bases. Germline V lookup: CDR1 SQVTM, CDR2 ANQGSEA. The CDR3 spans 12 residues. The CDR3 loop is CSGGMIHEKLFF. CDR3 coding DNA: TGCAGCGGGGGGATGATCCATGAAAAACTGTTTTTT.

V usage is TRBV9 and J usage is TRBJ2-1, with 9 positions matching TRBD2. V lost 8 bases and J lost 1; bases outside the gene matches: 7. Germline V gene sequence: CDR1 SGDLS, CDR2 YYNGEE. The CDR3 is 15 residues long. The CDR3 coding sequence is TGTGCCAGTACAATAGCGGGAGTTTCCTACAATGAGCAGTTCTTC. Translated: CASTIAGVSYNEQFF.

The gene calls are TRBV27 and TRBJ2-7; D perhaps matches TRBD2 (6 bases). Germline values: CDR1 MNHEY, CDR2 SMNVEV (reference sequence). Between the trimmed V and J ends, which lost 7 bases and 2 bases, there was a span of 18 bases. CDR3 size: 15 residues. The CDR3 nucleotides read TGTGCCAGCATCTCCCTGGGACTTGGGGCCTACGAGCAGTACTTC. Its translation is CASISLGLGAYEQYF.

By share, this clone counts as large. This chain uses TRBV27 with TRBJ2-3; no definite D call. This CDR3 region has 15 residues. The germline V and J ends were trimmed by 2 bases and 1 base, with 10 bases remaining between them. Germline V gives CDR1 MNHEY, CDR2 SMNVEV (reference sequence). CDR3 DNA sequence: TGTGCCAGCAGTTTAACCGTCTGGGGCACAGATACGCAGTATTTT. Its protein product is CASSLTVWGTDTQYF.

The rearrangement links TRBV10-3 to TRBJ2-1; D gene ambiguous. CDR1 ENHRY and CDR2 SYGVKD come from the germline V gene. Between the trimmed V and J ends, which lost 2 bases and 6 bases, there was a span of 2 bases. This CDR3 contains 11 residues. The CDR3 loop is CAISEGNEQFF. DNA of the CDR3: TGTGCCATCAGTGAGGGCAATGAGCAGTTCTTC.

V and J are TRBV30 and TRBJ1-1, with D uncertain. Germline loops: CDR1 GTSNPN, CDR2 SVGIG (reference sequence). The CDR3 length is 12 residues. V lost 1 base and J lost 7, with 10 bases in between. This CDR3 is CAWSGFRGEAFF. DNA of the CDR3: TGTGCCTGGAGTGGATTTCGAGGTGAAGCTTTCTTT.

The chain carries TRBV27 and TRBJ2-7, with 13 bases lining up with TRBD2. There are 18 residues in the CDR3. V lost 6 bases, J lost 5 bases, and 16 bases stayed unmatched. Germline assignment: CDR1 MNHEY and CDR2 SMNVEV (reference sequence). The CDR3 nucleotides read TGTGCCAGCAGACGCCTACAGGCTGGACTAGCGGGAGCGAACGAGCAGTACTTC. Translation gives CASRRLQAGLAGANEQYF.

V usage is TRBV27 and J usage is TRBJ2-2, with D possibly being TRBD1 (6 bases). V was clipped by 6 bases and J by 4 bases, with 15 bases between them. This CDR3 is 15 amino acids long. Germline V gene data show CDR1 as MNHEY and CDR2 as SMNVEV (reference sequence). CDR3 sequence (DNA): TGTGCCAGCAGGAGAGGACAGATTTTCACCGGGGAGCTGTTTTTT. Protein product: CASRRGQIFTGELFF.

The chain uses TRBV11-1 and TRBJ2-1, with 13 bases lining up with TRBD2. This CDR3 region has 16 residues. V was pared by 3 bases and J by 8 bases, with 7 bases of the junction left unmatched. Germline V CDR1 and CDR2: SGHAT, FQDESV (reference sequence). CDR3: CASSFTSGRVRDEQFF. CDR3 DNA: TGTGCCAGCAGCTTTACTAGCGGGAGGGTACGGGATGAGCAGTTCTTC.

As DNA, the CDR3 is TGTGCCAGCAGTACGAACACCGGGGAGCTGTTTTTT. This encodes CASSTNTGELFF. This rearrangement joins TRBV27 to TRBJ2-2; D uncertain. The CDR3 contains 12 residues. The V end lost 5 bases, the J end lost 0 bases, and 1 base lay between the germline ends. From germline, CDR1 is MNHEY and CDR2 SMNVEV (reference sequence).

This clone was picked up a small number of times. This chain links TRBV2 with TRBJ2-6, with D hard to call. Germline loops: CDR1 SNHLY, CDR2 FYNNEI. The V end lost 2 bases, the J end lost 0 bases, and 5 bases lay between the germline ends. The CDR3 runs 15 residues. CDR3 sequence: CASSEWFSGANVLTF. The CDR3 DNA sequence: TGTGCCAGCAGTGAATGGTTCTCTGGGGCCAACGTCCTGACTTTC.

The gene calls are TRBV7-2 and TRBJ1-5; D ambiguous. The germline V and J ends were trimmed by 5 bases and 2 bases, with 13 bases remaining between them. The germline gives CDR1 SGHTA, CDR2 FQGNSA. The CDR3 consists of 15 residues. The CDR3 region has the DNA TGTGCCAGCAGCCGAGAAAAGGGTGGCAATCAGCCCCAGCATTTT. Translation: CASSREKGGNQPQHF.

This chain joins TRBV27 and TRBJ2-1, with 7 bases aligning to TRBD2. V shed 5 bases, J shed 4 bases, and the junction held 5 bases outside the gene matches. Per the germline V gene, CDR1 is MNHEY and CDR2 is SMNVEV (reference sequence). The CDR3 sequence is 14 residues long. The CDR3 spells CASSTRDYYNEQFF. The CDR3, as DNA: TGTGCCAGCAGTACACGGGACTATTACAATGAGCAGTTCTTC.

The rearrangement links TRBV5-4 to TRBJ1-4; 9 positions match TRBD1. The CDR3 totals 15 residues. V trimming: 0 bases; J trimming: 3 bases; junction bases outside the gene matches: 0. Germline V gene sequence: CDR1 SGHNT, CDR2 YYREEE (reference sequence). CDR3 coding DNA: TGTGCCAGCAGCTTGGGGACAGGGGCTAATGAAAAACTGTTTTTT. Amino acids: CASSLGTGANEKLFF.

This rearrangement joins TRBV5-1 to TRBJ1-3; D perhaps matches TRBD1 (6 bases). This CDR3 contains 16 residues. Trimming removed 1 base from V and 0 bases from J, with 11 bases in between. Germline V CDR1 and CDR2: SGHRS, YFSETQ. CDR3 protein: CASSLQGQISGNTIYF. CDR3 sequence (DNA): TGCGCCAGCAGCTTGCAGGGACAAATCTCTGGAAACACCATATATTTT. The full variable domain, with the rest looked up from reference TRBV5-1 and TRBJ1-3, is KAGVTQTPRYLIKTRGQQVTLSCSPISGHRSVSWYQQTPGQGLQFLFEYFSETQRNKGNFPGRFSGRQFSNSRSEMNVSTLELGDSALYLCASSLQGQISGNTIYFGEGSWLTVV.